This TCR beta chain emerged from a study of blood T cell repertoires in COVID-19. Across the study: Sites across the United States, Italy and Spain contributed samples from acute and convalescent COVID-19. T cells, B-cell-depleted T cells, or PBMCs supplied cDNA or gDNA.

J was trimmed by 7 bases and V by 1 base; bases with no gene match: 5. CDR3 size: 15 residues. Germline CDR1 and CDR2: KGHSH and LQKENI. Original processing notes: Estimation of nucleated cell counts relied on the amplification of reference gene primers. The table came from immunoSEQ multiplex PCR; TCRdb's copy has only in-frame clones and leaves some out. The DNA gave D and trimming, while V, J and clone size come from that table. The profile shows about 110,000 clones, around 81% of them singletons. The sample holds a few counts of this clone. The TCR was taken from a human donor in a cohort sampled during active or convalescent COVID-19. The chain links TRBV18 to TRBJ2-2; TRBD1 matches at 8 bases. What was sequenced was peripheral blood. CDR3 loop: CASSPRRTGFGELFF. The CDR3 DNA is TGTGCCAGCTCACCACGAAGGACAGGGTTCGGGGAGCTGTTTTTT. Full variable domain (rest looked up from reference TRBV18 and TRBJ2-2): NAGVMQNPRHLVRRRGQEARLRCSPMKGHSHVYWYRQLPEEGLKFMVYLQKENIIDESGMPKERFSAEFPKEGPSILRIQQVVRGDSAAYFCASSPRRTGFGELFFGEGSRLTVL.